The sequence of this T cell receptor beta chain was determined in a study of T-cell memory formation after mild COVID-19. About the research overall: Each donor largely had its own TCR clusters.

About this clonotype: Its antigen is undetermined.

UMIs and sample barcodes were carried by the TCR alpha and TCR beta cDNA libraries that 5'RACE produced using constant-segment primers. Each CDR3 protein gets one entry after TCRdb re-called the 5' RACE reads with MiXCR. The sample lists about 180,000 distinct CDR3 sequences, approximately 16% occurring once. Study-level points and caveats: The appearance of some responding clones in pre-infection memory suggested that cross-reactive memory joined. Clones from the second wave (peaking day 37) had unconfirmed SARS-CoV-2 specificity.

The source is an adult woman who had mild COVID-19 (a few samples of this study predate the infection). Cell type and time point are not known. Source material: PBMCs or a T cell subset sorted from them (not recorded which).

CDR3 region: CASSQERTPMGTQYF. CDR3 nucleotides: TGTGCCAGCAGCCAAGAGCGGACTCCAATGGGTACGCAGTATTTT. This chain joins TRBV14 and TRBJ2-3, with a tentative D call TRBD2 (5 bases). This CDR3 is built from 15 residues. Deletions cut 0 bases from V and 8 bases from J, with 15 bases between. CDR1 is SGHDN, CDR2 FVKESK, per germline.